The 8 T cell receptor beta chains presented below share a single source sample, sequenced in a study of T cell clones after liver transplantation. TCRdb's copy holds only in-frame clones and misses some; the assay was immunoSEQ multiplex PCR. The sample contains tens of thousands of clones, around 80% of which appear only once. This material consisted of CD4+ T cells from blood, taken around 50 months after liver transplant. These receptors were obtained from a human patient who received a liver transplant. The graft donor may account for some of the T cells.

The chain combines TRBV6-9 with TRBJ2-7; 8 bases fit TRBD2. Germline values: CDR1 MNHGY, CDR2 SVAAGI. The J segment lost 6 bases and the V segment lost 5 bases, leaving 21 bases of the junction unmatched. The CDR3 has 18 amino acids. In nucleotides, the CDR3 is TGTGCCAGCAGTCCGGAGGCAGTGACTAGCGCCCGGCTCTTCGAGCAGTACTTC. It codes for CASSPEAVTSARLFEQYF.

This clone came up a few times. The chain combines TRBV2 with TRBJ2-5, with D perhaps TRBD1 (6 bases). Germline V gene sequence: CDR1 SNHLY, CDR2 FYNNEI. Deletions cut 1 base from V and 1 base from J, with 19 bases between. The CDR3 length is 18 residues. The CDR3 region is CASSEGWTASPFQETQYF. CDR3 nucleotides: TGTGCCAGCAGTGAAGGGTGGACAGCTTCTCCTTTCCAAGAGACCCAGTACTTC.

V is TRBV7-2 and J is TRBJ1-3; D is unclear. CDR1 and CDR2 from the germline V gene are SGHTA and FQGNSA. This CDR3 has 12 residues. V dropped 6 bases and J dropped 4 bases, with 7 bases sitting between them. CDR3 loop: CASSLLGNTIYF. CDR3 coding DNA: TGTGCCAGCAGTCTTTTGGGAAACACCATATATTTT.

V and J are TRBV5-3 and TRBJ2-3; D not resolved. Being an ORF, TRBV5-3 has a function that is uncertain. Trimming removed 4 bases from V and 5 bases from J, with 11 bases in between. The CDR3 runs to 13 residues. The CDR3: CARSTRRRDTQYF. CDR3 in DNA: TGTGCCAGAAGCACCCGACGGCGAGATACGCAGTATTTT.

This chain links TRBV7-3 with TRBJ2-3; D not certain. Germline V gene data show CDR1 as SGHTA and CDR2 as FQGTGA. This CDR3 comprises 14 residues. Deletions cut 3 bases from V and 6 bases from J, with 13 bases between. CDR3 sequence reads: CASSFGPFRDTQYF. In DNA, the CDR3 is TGTGCCAGCAGCTTTGGTCCCTTTCGGGATACGCAGTATTTT.

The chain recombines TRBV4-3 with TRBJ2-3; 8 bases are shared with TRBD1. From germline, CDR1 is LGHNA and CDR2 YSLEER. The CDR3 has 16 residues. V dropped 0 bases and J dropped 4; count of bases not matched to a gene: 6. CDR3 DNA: TGCGCCAGCAGCCAAGATGCCAGGGGGCTCGCAGATACGCAGTATTTT. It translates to CASSQDARGLADTQYF.

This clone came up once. This CDR3 is CASSLSEQFF. In DNA form, the CDR3 reads TGTGCCAGCAGTTTAAGTGAGCAGTTCTTC. The chain uses TRBV28 and TRBJ2-1; D is undetermined. The CDR3 runs to 10 residues. Germline V gives CDR1 MDHEN, CDR2 SYDVKM. The V end was cut by 2 bases, the J end by 9 bases, with 2 bases between.

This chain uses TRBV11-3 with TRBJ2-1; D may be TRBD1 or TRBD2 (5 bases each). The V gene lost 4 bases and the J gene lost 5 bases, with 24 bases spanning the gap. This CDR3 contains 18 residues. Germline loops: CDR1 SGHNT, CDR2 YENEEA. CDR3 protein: CASSSFSSSLGADNEQFF. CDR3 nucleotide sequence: TGTGCCAGCAGCTCATTCTCTTCTTCGCTCGGGGCCGACAATGAGCAGTTCTTC.